The 5 T cell receptor beta chains below come from one sample, sequenced in a study of cytomegalovirus exposure and HLA in healthy donors. The PCR employed 60 Vbeta primers together with 13 Jbeta primers. Method: immunoSEQ multiplex PCR; TCRdb's copy keeps in-frame clones and lacks some. The sample contains 140,000 to 150,000 clones, 73% of which appear only once. Sequenced sample: PBMCs. The receptors originated from a woman in her late teens or twenties in good health and CMV-seronegative.

The chain uses TRBV5-5 and TRBJ2-2; maybe TRBD1 (6 bases). The V end lost 4 bases, the J end lost 5 bases, and 21 bases lay between the germline ends. Germline assignment: CDR1 SGHKS and CDR2 YYEKEE (reference sequence). The CDR3 runs to 17 residues. CDR3 sequence (DNA): TGTGCCAGCAGCCTCATGGGGGCTACCTCGGGGACCGGGGAGCTGTTTTTT. Its translation: CASSLMGATSGTGELFF.

The rearrangement joins TRBV7-2 to TRBJ1-1; D possibly corresponds to TRBD1 (5 bases). This CDR3 is 14 amino acids long. Germline V gene sequence: CDR1 SGHTA, CDR2 FQGNSA. Trimming shortened V by 5 bases and J by 4 bases, and 14 bases separated the two germline ends. The CDR3 protein is CASSLRVGGTEAFF. The CDR3 nucleotides read TGTGCCAGCAGCCTCCGGGTGGGGGGCACTGAAGCTTTCTTT.

Concerning this clone itself: The junction does not match germline at one end; this may be a read error. The V gene is TRBV11-2, the J gene TRBJ2-6; D perhaps matches TRBD1 (5 bases). The CDR3 loop spans 15 amino acids. Germline V gene lookup returns CDR1 SGHAT and CDR2 FQNNGV. In DNA form, the CDR3 reads TGTGCCAGCAGCTTAGGGTACTCTGGGGCCAACGGCCTGACTTTC. The encoded protein is CASSLGYSGANGLTF. The entire variable domain, with the rest obtained from reference TRBV11-2 and TRBJ2-6, is as follows: EAGVAQSPRYKIIEKRQSVAFWCNPISGHATLYWYQQILGQGPKLLIQFQNNGVVDDSQLPKDRFSAERLKGVDSTLKIQPAKLEDSAVYLCASSLGYSGANGLTFGAGSRLTVL.

About this clone: Other DNA sequences in the sample encode the same CDR3. V usage is TRBV28 and J usage is TRBJ2-1; 8 bases fit TRBD1. The V gene end was trimmed by 4 bases and the J gene end by 10 bases; junction bases not matched to a gene: 9. Germline V gene sequence: CDR1 MDHEN, CDR2 SYDVKM. This CDR3 has 14 amino acids. The CDR3 DNA reads as TGTGCCAGCAGTTACCGAGACAGGGGAGGAGAGCAGTTCTTC. Residues: CASSYRDRGGEQFF.

The chain carries TRBV4-3 and TRBJ1-2, with 7 bases that match TRBD1. Germline-derived CDR1 and CDR2 are LGHNA and YSLEER. The CDR3 extends over 17 amino acids. V lost 3 bases to trimming and J lost 4 bases; unmatched junction nucleotides: 14. The CDR3 region is CASSQVPPRQGIYGYTF. The CDR3 DNA is TGCGCCAGCAGCCAGGTCCCTCCTCGACAGGGAATCTATGGCTACACCTTC.